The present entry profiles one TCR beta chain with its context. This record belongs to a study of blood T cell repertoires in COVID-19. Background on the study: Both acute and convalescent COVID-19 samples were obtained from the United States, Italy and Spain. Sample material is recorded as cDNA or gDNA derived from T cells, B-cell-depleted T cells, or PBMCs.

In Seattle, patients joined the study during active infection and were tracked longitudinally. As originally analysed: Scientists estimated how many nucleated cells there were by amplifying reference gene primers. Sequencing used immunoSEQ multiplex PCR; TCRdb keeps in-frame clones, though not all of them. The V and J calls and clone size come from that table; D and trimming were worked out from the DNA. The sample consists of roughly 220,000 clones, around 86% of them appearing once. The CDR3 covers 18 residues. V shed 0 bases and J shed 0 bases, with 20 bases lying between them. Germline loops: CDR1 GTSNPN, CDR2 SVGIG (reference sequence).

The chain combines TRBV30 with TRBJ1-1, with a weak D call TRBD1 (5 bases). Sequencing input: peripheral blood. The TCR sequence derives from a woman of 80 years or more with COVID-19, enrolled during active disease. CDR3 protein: CAWSVSNLGGTVNTEAFF. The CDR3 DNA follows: TGTGCCTGGAGTGTTTCGAACCTAGGAGGGACGGTGAACACTGAAGCTTTCTTT.